Shown below are 17 T cell receptor beta chains from a single sample sequenced in a study of cytomegalovirus exposure and HLA in healthy donors. The PCR contained 60 Vbeta and 13 Jbeta primers. Here immunoSEQ multiplex PCR was the method, and the copy in TCRdb shows in-frame clones only, minus some. The sample includes 120,000 or so clones, roughly two thirds seen only once; the top ten take 1.6%. What was sequenced was PBMCs. The receptors here all came from a man under 40 in good health and CMV-seropositive.

This chain joins TRBV9 and TRBJ2-1, with 7 bases identical to TRBD1. The V gene's germline CDR1 is SGDLS and CDR2 YYNGEE. The CDR3 extends over 19 amino acids. V shed 0 bases, J shed 9 bases, and the junction held 21 bases outside the gene matches. The CDR3 region has the DNA TGTGCCAGCAGCGTAGAAGGGGGCGGGTATTACGGGCCTTTGGGTGAGCAGTTCTTC. Translation: CASSVEGGGYYGPLGEQFF.

The V gene is TRBV18, the J gene TRBJ1-1; D may be TRBD1 (5 bases). From germline, CDR1 is KGHSH and CDR2 LQKENI. The length of the CDR3 is 15 residues. Trimming took 3 bases from V and 0 from J, leaving 11 bases between them. CDR3 nucleotides: TGTGCCAGCTCACCGGAGACAGTCATGAACACTGAAGCTTTCTTT. Translating gives CASSPETVMNTEAFF. Full variable domain (remainder filled in from reference TRBV18 and TRBJ1-1): NAGVMQNPRHLVRRRGQEARLRCSPMKGHSHVYWYRQLPEEGLKFMVYLQKENIIDESGMPKERFSAEFPKEGPSILRIQQVVRGDSAAYFCASSPETVMNTEAFFGQGTRLTVV.

This rearrangement joins TRBV29-1 to TRBJ2-1; 11 bases map to TRBD2. Germline V gene data show CDR1 as SQVTM and CDR2 as ANQGSEA. CDR3 size: 14 residues. V was pared by 6 bases and J by 8 bases, with 9 bases of the junction left unmatched. CDR3: CSVELAGANDEQFF. The CDR3 DNA sequence: TGCAGCGTGGAACTAGCGGGAGCGAACGATGAGCAGTTCTTC.

The chain joins TRBV7-8 to TRBJ1-5, with D possibly TRBD1 on 5 matching bases. V lost 5 bases and J 7 bases, leaving 9 bases between the germline ends. The CDR3 runs to 12 residues. The germline gives CDR1 SGHVS, CDR2 FQNEAQ. DNA for the CDR3: TGTGCCAGCAGCGGGGGGGAGCAGCCCCAGCATTTT. This gives the protein CASSGGEQPQHF.

The genes are TRBV6-1 and TRBJ1-2, with D possibly matching TRBD1 (6 bases). CDR3 length equals 14 residues. The ends were cut back, 4 bases at V and 4 bases at J, with 13 bases in the middle. In germline, CDR1 is MNHNS, CDR2 SASEGT. The CDR3 coding sequence is TGTGCCAGCAGTGCAACAGGGATCTCCTATGGCTACACCTTC. Translating it yields CASSATGISYGYTF.

This clone was observed a single time. The genes are TRBV11-2 and TRBJ2-1; D is ambiguous. CDR1 and CDR2 from the germline V gene are SGHAT and FQNNGV. The CDR3 runs 16 residues. V gave up 2 bases and J gave up 0 bases, with 11 bases separating them. The CDR3 loop reads CASSLYGSSSYNEQFF. CDR3 DNA: TGTGCCAGCAGCTTATACGGCTCTAGCTCCTACAATGAGCAGTTCTTC.

The rearrangement uses TRBV5-1 and TRBJ2-3; 9 bases agree with TRBD1. The CDR3 consists of 14 residues. CDR1 and CDR2 from the germline V gene are SGHRS and YFSETQ. V lost 4 bases, J lost 1 base, and 1 base stayed unmatched. The CDR3 DNA reads TGCGCCAGCAGCCGGACAGGGGGCACAGATACGCAGTATTTT. It yields the protein CASSRTGGTDTQYF.

The rearrangement joins TRBV5-4 to TRBJ2-3; 12 bases are shared with TRBD1. The length of the CDR3 is 16 residues. V lost 4 bases and J lost 4; bases outside the gene matches: 7. In germline, CDR1 is SGHNT, CDR2 YYREEE (reference sequence). The CDR3 nucleotides are TGTGCCAGCAGCCCGTCCGGGACAGGGGGCGCAGATACGCAGTATTTT. Protein: CASSPSGTGGADTQYF.

The chain employs TRBV15 and TRBJ2-5; 7 bases agree with TRBD2. V was clipped by 4 bases and J by 5 bases; unmatched bases: 4. The CDR3 consists of 13 residues. Per the germline V gene, CDR1 is LNHNV and CDR2 is YYDKDF (reference sequence). CDR3 amino acids: CATSKRRGETQYF. The DNA of the CDR3 is TGTGCCACCAGCAAAAGGCGGGGGGAGACCCAGTACTTC.

The rearrangement joins TRBV9 to TRBJ2-2; TRBD2 agrees at 7 bases. After removal of 0 bases from V and 0 bases from J, the junction contained 5 bases not matched to a gene. Germline values: CDR1 SGDLS, CDR2 YYNGEE. This CDR3 spans 17 amino acids. The CDR3 here is CASSVGSAGANTGELFF. CDR3 sequence (DNA): TGTGCCAGCAGCGTAGGGTCGGCGGGAGCGAACACCGGGGAGCTGTTTTTT. Complete variable domain (other parts from reference TRBV9 and TRBJ2-2): DSGVTQTPKHLITATGQRVTLRCSPRSGDLSVYWYQQSLDQGLQFLIQYYNGEERAKGNILERFSAQQFPDLHSELNLSSLELGDSALYFCASSVGSAGANTGELFFGEGSRLTVL.

V is TRBV6-6 and J is TRBJ2-1, with D perhaps TRBD2 (6 bases). Germline V CDR1 and CDR2: MNHNY, SVGAGI (reference sequence). This CDR3 region has 14 residues. V shed 8 bases and J shed 3 bases, with 14 bases lying between them. The CDR3 DNA follows: TGTGCCAGCGTAAAGGACTACCGCTACAATGAGCAGTTCTTC. This encodes CASVKDYRYNEQFF.

This chain connects TRBV28 to TRBJ2-1, with TRBD1 matching over 8 bases. The CDR3 length is 17 residues. Germline CDR1 is MDHEN and CDR2 is SYDVKM. V lost 8 bases to trimming and J lost 8 bases; unmatched junction nucleotides: 20. CDR3 coding DNA: TGTGCCAGCCCGGCCTCTTTCGTCCGGGACAGGTACGATGAGCAGTTCTTC. Protein sequence: CASPASFVRDRYDEQFF. Combining the CDR3 with reference TRBV28 and TRBJ2-1 gives the whole variable domain DVKVTQSSRYLVKRTGEKVFLECVQDMDHENMFWYRQDPGLGLRLIYFSYDVKMKEKGDIPEGYSVSREKKERFSLILESASTNQTSMYLCASPASFVRDRYDEQFFGPGTRLTVL.

The chain joins TRBV6-5 to TRBJ2-6; 7 positions agree with TRBD1. Germline-derived CDR1 and CDR2 are MNHEY and SVGAGI. The CDR3 runs to 12 residues. V trimming: 5 bases; J trimming: 11 bases; junction bases outside the gene matches: 3. The CDR3 is CASSGGQYVLTF. CDR3 nucleotides: TGTGCCAGCAGTGGGGGACAGTACGTCCTGACTTTC.

The chain is built from TRBV5-1 and TRBJ2-5; TRBD2 is a possible D gene (5 bases). The DNA end is a closer match to TRBJ2-7, so the J assignment may be wrong. This CDR3 spans 17 amino acids. The germline gives CDR1 SGHRS, CDR2 YFSETQ. The CDR3 protein is CASSTITSGRLIYEQYF. The CDR3 nucleotides read TGCGCCAGCAGCACAATAACGTCCGGACGACTAATCTACGAGCAGTACTTC.

This clone occurred a few times. DNA of the CDR3: TGTGCCAGCAGCGTGGCCGGGACTTCTTCCTACGAGCAGTACTTC. Its protein is CASSVAGTSSYEQYF. V is TRBV9 and J is TRBJ2-7, with TRBD2 as a possible D gene (6 bases). The germline gives CDR1 SGDLS, CDR2 YYNGEE. Deletions cut 2 bases from V and 1 base from J, with 13 bases between. The CDR3 spans 15 residues.

This clone was counted once. The gene calls are TRBV4-2 and TRBJ2-5; 8 bases map to TRBD2. J was trimmed by 1 base and V by 0 bases; bases with no gene match: 1. Germline CDR1 is LGHNA and CDR2 is YNFKEQ. This CDR3 comprises 15 residues. The CDR3 nucleotides are TGTGCCAGCAGCCAAGATCGGGAGGGCCAAGAGACCCAGTACTTC. It specifies CASSQDREGQETQYF.

This clone was observed a handful of times. Here the CDR3 DNA reads TGTGCCTGGAGTGTACAGAACTATGGCTACACCTTC. Residues: CAWSVQNYGYTF. The V call is TRBV30, the J call TRBJ1-2; unclear D gene. Germline V gene lookup returns CDR1 GTSNPN and CDR2 SVGIG (reference sequence). V was clipped by 0 bases and J by 2 bases, with 4 bases between them. CDR3 size: 12 residues.